Following are 6 T cell receptor beta chains from one sample sequenced in a study of cytomegalovirus exposure and HLA in healthy donors. This PCR relied on a set of 60 Vbeta primers and 13 Jbeta primers. Sequencing used immunoSEQ multiplex PCR; TCRdb keeps in-frame clones, though not all of them. This sample has roughly 110,000 clones, with about four fifths found just once. Source material: PBMCs. Receptors originate from a woman aged 18-30 years in good health and CMV-seronegative.

The chain combines TRBV7-2 with TRBJ1-2; 9 bases are shared with TRBD1. J gave up 8 bases and V 5 bases, and 12 bases lay outside the gene matches. Germline V gene data show CDR1 as SGHTA and CDR2 as FQGNSA. The CDR3 loop spans 15 amino acids. CDR3 residues: CASSLGGQGSFGYTF. The DNA of the CDR3 is TGTGCCAGCAGCCTGGGGGGACAGGGCTCTTTCGGCTACACCTTC.

The chain combines TRBV18 with TRBJ1-1; 8 positions agree with TRBD1. The CDR3 contains 12 residues. J was trimmed by 11 bases and V by 6 bases; bases with no gene match: 8. The germline V gene has CDR1 KGHSH and CDR2 LQKENI. The CDR3, as DNA: TGTGCCAGCTCCTCCTATACAGGGGGGGCTTTCTTT. Translation gives CASSSYTGGAFF.

The chain recombines TRBV19 with TRBJ1-1; TRBD1 matches 9 bases. Germline CDR1 is LNHDA and CDR2 is SQIVND (reference sequence). This CDR3 has 16 residues. With 2 bases clipped from V and 1 base from J, the junction kept 5 bases outside the gene matches. The CDR3 DNA reads as TGTGCCAGTAGTATACAGACAGGGGGGAGGAACACTGAAGCTTTCTTT. Translating gives CASSIQTGGRNTEAFF.

The rearrangement joins TRBV11-1 to TRBJ1-1; 7 positions agree with TRBD1. This CDR3 is 14 amino acids long. Germline lookup yields CDR1 SGHAT and CDR2 FQDESV (reference sequence). The V and J ends lost 5 bases and 1 base, in that order; junction bases with no gene match: 4. The CDR3 reads CASSPGDRNTEAFF. As DNA, the CDR3 is TGTGCCAGCAGCCCCGGGGACAGGAACACTGAAGCTTTCTTT.

V gene TRBV5-1 combines with J gene TRBJ2-2, with D perhaps matching TRBD2 (5 bases). Germline CDR1 reads SGHRS; CDR2 reads YFSETQ. The germline V and J ends were trimmed by 4 bases and 5 bases, with 6 bases remaining between them. This CDR3 has 12 residues. The CDR3 protein is CASSEGTGELFF. The CDR3 nucleotides are TGCGCCAGCAGCGAGGGAACCGGGGAGCTGTTTTTT.

This chain joins TRBV6-1 and TRBJ1-1; possibly TRBD1 for D (5 bases). Germline CDR1 is MNHNS and CDR2 is SASEGT. The CDR3 is 15 amino acids. V was trimmed by 4 bases and J by 3 bases, leaving 15 bases between them. CDR3 protein: CASSAIRSGDTEAFF. CDR3 DNA: TGTGCCAGCAGTGCCATCAGGTCGGGGGACACTGAAGCTTTCTTT.